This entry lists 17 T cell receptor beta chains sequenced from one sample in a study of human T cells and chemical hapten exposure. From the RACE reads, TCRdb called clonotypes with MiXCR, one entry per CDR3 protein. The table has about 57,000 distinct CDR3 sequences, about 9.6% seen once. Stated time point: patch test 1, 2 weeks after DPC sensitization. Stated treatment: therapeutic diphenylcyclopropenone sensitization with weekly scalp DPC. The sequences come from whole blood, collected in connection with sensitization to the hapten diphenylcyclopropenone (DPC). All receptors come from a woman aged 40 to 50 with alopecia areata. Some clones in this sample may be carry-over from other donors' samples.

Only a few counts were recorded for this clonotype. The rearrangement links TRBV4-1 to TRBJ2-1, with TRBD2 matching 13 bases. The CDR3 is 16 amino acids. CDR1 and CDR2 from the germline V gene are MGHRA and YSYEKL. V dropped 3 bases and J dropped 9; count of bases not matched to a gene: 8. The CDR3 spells CASSHPGTSGVGEQFF. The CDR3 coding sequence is TGCGCCAGCAGCCACCCCGGGACTAGCGGGGTCGGTGAGCAGTTCTTC.

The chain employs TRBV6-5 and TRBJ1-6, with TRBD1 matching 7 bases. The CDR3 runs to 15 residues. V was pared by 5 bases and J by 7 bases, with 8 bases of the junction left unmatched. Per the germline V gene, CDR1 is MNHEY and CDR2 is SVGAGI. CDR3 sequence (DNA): TGTGCCAGCAGTCAATCAGGGGGTCGGAATTCACCCCTCCACTTT. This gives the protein CASSQSGGRNSPLHF.

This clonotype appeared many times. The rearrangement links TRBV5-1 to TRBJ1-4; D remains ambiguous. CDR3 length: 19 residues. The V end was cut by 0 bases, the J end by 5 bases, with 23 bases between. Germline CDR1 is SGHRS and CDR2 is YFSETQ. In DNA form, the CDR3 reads TGCGCCAGCAGCTTGGGGTTGGTTTCGCCCCAAAGAAGGAATGAAAAACTGTTTTTT. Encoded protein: CASSLGLVSPQRRNEKLFF.

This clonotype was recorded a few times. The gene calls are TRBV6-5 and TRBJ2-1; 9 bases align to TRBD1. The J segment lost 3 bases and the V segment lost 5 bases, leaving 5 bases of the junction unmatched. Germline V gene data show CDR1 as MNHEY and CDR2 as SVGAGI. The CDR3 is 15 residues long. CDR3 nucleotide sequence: TGTGCCAGCAGTCGTCCGGGACAGGGCTACAATGAGCAGTTCTTC. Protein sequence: CASSRPGQGYNEQFF.

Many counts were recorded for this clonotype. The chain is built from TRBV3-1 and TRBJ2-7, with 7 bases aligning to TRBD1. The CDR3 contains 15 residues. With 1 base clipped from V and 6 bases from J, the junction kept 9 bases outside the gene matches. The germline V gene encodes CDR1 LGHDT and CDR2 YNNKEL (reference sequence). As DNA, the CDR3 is TGTGCCAGCAGCCAAGCGAGGGGGCAGGTGCGCGAGCAGTACTTC. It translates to CASSQARGQVREQYF.

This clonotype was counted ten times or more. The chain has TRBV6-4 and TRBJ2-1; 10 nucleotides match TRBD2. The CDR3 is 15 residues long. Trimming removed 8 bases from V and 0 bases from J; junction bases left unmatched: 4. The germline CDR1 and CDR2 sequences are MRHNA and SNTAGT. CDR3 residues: CASGLAGGSYNEQFF. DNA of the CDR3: TGTGCCAGCGGATTAGCGGGGGGCTCCTACAATGAGCAGTTCTTC.

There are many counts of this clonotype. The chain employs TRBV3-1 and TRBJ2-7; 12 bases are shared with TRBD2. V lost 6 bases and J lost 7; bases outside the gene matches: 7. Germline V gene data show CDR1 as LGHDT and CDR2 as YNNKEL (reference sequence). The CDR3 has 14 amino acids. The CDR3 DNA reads TGTGCCAGCAGACCTAGCGGGGGGGCCCGGGAGCAGTACTTC. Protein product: CASRPSGGAREQYF.

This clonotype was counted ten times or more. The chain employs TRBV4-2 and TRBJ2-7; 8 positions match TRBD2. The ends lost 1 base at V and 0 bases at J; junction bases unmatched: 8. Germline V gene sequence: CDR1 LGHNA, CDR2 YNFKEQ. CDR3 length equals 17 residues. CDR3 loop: CASSQVGRGSPSYEQYF. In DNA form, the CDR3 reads TGTGCCAGCAGCCAAGTCGGGAGGGGTTCTCCCTCCTACGAGCAGTACTTC.

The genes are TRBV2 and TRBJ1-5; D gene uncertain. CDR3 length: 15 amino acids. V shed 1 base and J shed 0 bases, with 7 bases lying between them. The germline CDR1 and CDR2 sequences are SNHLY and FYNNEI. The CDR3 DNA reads TGTGCCAGCAGTGAAGACGGCCATAGCAATCAGCCCCAGCATTTT. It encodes CASSEDGHSNQPQHF.

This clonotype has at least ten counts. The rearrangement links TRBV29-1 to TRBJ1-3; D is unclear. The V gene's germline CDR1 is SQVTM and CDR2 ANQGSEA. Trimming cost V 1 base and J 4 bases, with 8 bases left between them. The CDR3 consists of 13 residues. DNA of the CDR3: TGCAGCGTTGAAGCGGGAGTAGGAAACACCATATATTTT. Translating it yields CSVEAGVGNTIYF. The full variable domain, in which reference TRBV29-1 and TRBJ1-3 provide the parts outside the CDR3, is SAVISQKPSRDICQRGTSLTIQCQVDSQVTMMFWYRQQPGQSLTLIATANQGSEATYESGFVIDKFPISRPNLTFSTLTVSNMSPEDSSIYLCSVEAGVGNTIYFGEGSWLTVV.

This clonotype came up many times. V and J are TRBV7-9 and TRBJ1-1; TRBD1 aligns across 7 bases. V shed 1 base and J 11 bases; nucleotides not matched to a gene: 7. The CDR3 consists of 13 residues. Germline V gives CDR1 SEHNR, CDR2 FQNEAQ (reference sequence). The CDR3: CASSLDQTGRAFF. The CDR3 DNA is TGTGCCAGCAGCTTAGATCAGACAGGGAGGGCTTTCTTT.

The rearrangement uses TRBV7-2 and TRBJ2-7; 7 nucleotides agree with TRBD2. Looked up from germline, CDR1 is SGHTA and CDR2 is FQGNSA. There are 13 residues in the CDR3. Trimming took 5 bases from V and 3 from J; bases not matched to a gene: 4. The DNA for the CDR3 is TGTGCCAGCAGCCCAGCGGGGATCTACGAGCAGTACTTC. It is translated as CASSPAGIYEQYF.

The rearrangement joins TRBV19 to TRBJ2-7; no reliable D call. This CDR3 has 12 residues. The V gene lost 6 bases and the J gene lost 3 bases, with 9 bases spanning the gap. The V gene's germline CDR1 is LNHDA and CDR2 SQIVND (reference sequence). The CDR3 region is CASSSHGYEQYF. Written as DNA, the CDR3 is TGTGCCAGTAGCTCGCACGGCTACGAGCAGTACTTC.

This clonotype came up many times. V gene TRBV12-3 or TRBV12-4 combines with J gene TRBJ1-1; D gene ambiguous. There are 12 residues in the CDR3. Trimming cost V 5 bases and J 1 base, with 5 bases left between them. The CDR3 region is CASSVGNTEAFF. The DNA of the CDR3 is TGTGCCAGCAGTGTAGGGAACACTGAAGCTTTCTTT.

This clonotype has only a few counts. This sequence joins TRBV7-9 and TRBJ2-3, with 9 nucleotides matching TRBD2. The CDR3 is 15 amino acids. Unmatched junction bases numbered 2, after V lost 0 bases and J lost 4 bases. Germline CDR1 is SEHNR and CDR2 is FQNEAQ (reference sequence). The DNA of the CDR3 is TGTGCCAGCAGCTTAGCGGGGACTAGCTCAGATACGCAGTATTTT. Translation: CASSLAGTSSDTQYF.

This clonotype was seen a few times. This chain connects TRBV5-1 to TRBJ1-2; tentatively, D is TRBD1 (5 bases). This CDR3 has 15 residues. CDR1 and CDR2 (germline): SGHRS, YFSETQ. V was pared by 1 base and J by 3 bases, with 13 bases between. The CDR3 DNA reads TGCGCCAGCAGCTTGCGGGGGGTTCAAGACTATGGCTACACCTTC. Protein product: CASSLRGVQDYGYTF.

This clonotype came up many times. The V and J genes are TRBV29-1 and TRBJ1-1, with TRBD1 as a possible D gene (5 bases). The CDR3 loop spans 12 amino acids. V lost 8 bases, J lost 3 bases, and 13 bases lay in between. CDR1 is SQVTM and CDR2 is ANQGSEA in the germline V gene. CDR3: CSFPGADTEAFF. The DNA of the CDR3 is TGCAGCTTCCCCGGGGCGGACACTGAAGCTTTCTTT.